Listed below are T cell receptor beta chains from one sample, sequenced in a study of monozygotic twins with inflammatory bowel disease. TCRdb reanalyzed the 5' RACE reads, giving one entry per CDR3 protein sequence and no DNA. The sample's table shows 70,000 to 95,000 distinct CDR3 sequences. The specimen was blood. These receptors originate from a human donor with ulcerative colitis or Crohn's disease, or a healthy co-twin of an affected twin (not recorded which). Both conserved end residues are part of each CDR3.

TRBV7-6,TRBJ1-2,CASSQGLGYTF
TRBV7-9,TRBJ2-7,CASSYGVPYEQYF
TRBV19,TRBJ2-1,CASRKDRSSYNEQFF
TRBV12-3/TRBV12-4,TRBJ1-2,CASSLNPDRGQYGYTF
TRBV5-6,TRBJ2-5,CASSPSTWDSSRTQYF
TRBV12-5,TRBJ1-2,CASGLGYGYTF
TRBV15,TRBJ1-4,CATSRGVMGEKLFF
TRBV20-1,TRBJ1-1,CSARKSRGAEAFF
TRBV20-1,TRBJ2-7,CSARGPGFISYEQYF
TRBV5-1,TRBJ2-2,CASSSQTGPNTGELFF
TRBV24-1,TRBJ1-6,CATSLDRGNSPLHF
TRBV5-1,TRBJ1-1,CASSLAGTNTEAFF
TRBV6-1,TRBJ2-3,CASSTRDFSDTQYF
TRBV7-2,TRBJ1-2,CASSLTGDSYGYTF
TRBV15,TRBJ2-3,CATSILAYSTDTQYF
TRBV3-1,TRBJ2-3,CASSQERTDTQYF
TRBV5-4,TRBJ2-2,CASREDLANTGELFF
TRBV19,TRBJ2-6,CASTQDRPGANVLTF
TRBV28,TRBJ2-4,CASSPAVQSKNIQYF
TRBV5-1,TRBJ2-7,CASSPSGVPYEQYF